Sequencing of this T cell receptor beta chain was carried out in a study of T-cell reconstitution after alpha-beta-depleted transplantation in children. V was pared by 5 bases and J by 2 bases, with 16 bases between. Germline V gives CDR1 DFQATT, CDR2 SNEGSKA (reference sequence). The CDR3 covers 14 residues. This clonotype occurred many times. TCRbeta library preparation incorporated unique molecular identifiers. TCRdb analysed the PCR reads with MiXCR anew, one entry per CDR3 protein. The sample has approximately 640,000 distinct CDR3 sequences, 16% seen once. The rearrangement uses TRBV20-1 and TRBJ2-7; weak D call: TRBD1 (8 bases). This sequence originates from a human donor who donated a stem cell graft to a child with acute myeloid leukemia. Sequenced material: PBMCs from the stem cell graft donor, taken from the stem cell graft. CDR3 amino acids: CSAEDREGAYEQYF. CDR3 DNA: TGCAGTGCTGAGGACAGGGAGGGTGCCTACGAGCAGTACTTC.